Listed below are T cell receptor beta chains from one sample, sequenced in a study of cytomegalovirus exposure and HLA in healthy donors. Some clones are missing from TCRdb's copy, which holds only in-frame ones; the method was immunoSEQ multiplex PCR. The repertoire holds about 210,000 clones, 78% seen once, with 0.4% to 0.6% in the top ten. The sequenced sample consisted of PBMCs. These receptors came from a boy younger than 18 in good health and CMV-seronegative. Both conserved end residues are part of each CDR3. Each record gives: CDR3 protein, CDR3 DNA, clone size, D gene, V gene, J gene. D genes are given only for firm matches. Rows may omit the clone size; those that give it use once, few, many or a size class.

CDR3aa: CAISLGGAGSGANVLTF
CDR3nt: TGTGCCATCAGCCTGGGAGGGGCGGGGTCTGGGGCCAACGTCCTGACTTTC
abundance: -
d_gene: TRBD2
v_gene: TRBV10-3
j_gene: TRBJ2-6

CDR3aa: CASSIDQGGSLFSRISEQPQHF
CDR3nt: TGTGCCAGTAGTATAGATCAGGGAGGCTCCTTGTTTTCAAGGATTTCGGAGCAGCCCCAGCATTTT
abundance: once
d_gene: -
v_gene: TRBV19
j_gene: TRBJ1-5

CDR3aa: CASSVAGTGYNQPQHF
CDR3nt: TGTGCCAGCAGCGTAGCCGGGACAGGGTATAATCAGCCCCAGCATTTT
abundance: once
d_gene: TRBD1
v_gene: TRBV9
j_gene: TRBJ1-5

CDR3aa: CASSLVGGGVLYGYTF
CDR3nt: TGCGCCAGCAGCTTGGTTGGAGGGGGCGTATTATATGGCTACACCTTC
abundance: -
d_gene: TRBD1
v_gene: TRBV5-1
j_gene: TRBJ1-2

CDR3aa: CASSSPLGRQGILNTEAFF
CDR3nt: TGTGCCAGCAGCTCCCCTTTGGGGAGACAGGGGATTTTGAACACTGAAGCTTTCTTT
abundance: once
d_gene: TRBD1
v_gene: TRBV5-4
j_gene: TRBJ1-1

CDR3aa: CASSDPSRARGGETQYF
CDR3nt: TGTGCCAGCAGTGACCCCTCCCGGGCCCGAGGCGGGGAGACCCAGTACTTC
abundance: -
d_gene: -
v_gene: TRBV6-4
j_gene: TRBJ2-5

CDR3aa: CASSHKRPRRGDHGYTF
CDR3nt: TGTGCCAGCAGCCACAAGCGGCCGCGCAGGGGTGACCATGGCTACACCTTC
abundance: once
d_gene: -
v_gene: TRBV5-4
j_gene: TRBJ1-2

CDR3aa: CASSFSWTAIYGYTF
CDR3nt: TGTGCCAGCAGCTTTTCTTGGACAGCGATCTATGGCTACACCTTC
abundance: -
d_gene: -
v_gene: TRBV13
j_gene: TRBJ1-2

CDR3aa: CASSPGQGADGYTF
CDR3nt: TGTGCCAGCTCACCGGGACAGGGGGCGGATGGCTACACCTTC
abundance: few
d_gene: TRBD1
v_gene: TRBV18
j_gene: TRBJ1-2

CDR3aa: CASSRGTVPYGYTF
CDR3nt: TGTGCCAGCAGCCGGGGAACAGTTCCCTATGGCTACACCTTC
abundance: -
d_gene: -
v_gene: TRBV11-2
j_gene: TRBJ1-2

CDR3aa: CASSLGWTSGYNEQFF
CDR3nt: TGTGCCAGCAGCTTAGGGTGGACTAGCGGCTACAATGAGCAGTTCTTC
abundance: -
d_gene: TRBD2
v_gene: TRBV7-3
j_gene: TRBJ2-1

CDR3aa: CASSGGIYEQYF
CDR3nt: TGTGCCAGCAGCGGAGGGATTTACGAGCAGTACTTC
abundance: -
d_gene: -
v_gene: TRBV6-1
j_gene: TRBJ2-7

CDR3aa: CAWSEGTGGKLFF
CDR3nt: TGTGCCTGGAGCGAAGGGACAGGGGGAAAACTGTTTTTT
abundance: -
d_gene: TRBD1
v_gene: TRBV30
j_gene: TRBJ1-4

CDR3aa: CASSYRSDRGGYTF
CDR3nt: TGTGCCAGCAGTTACCGATCGGACAGGGGAGGCTACACCTTC
abundance: -
d_gene: TRBD1
v_gene: TRBV6-5
j_gene: TRBJ1-2

CDR3aa: CASSLEAGGMGEQYF
CDR3nt: TGCGCCAGCAGCTTGGAGGCAGGGGGAATGGGCGAGCAGTACTTC
abundance: -
d_gene: TRBD1
v_gene: TRBV5-1
j_gene: TRBJ2-7

CDR3aa: CASSLVGDPNEQFF
CDR3nt: TGCGCCAGCAGCTTGGTTGGAGACCCGAATGAGCAGTTCTTC
abundance: -
d_gene: -
v_gene: TRBV5-1
j_gene: TRBJ2-1

CDR3aa: CASSLAGGDTGIHYEQYF
CDR3nt: TGTGCCAGCAGCTTAGCGGGAGGGGATACAGGGATTCACTACGAGCAGTACTTC
abundance: -
d_gene: -
v_gene: TRBV7-8
j_gene: TRBJ2-7

CDR3aa: CSVLSGGSSYEQYF
CDR3nt: TGCAGCGTTTTGTCCGGGGGAAGCTCCTACGAGCAGTACTTC
abundance: -
d_gene: -
v_gene: TRBV29-1
j_gene: TRBJ2-7

CDR3aa: CASSGEGADTQYF
CDR3nt: TGCGCCAGCAGTGGGGAGGGCGCAGATACGCAGTATTTT
abundance: few
d_gene: TRBD2
v_gene: TRBV10-1
j_gene: TRBJ2-3

CDR3aa: CSAEGLDGYTF
CDR3nt: TGCAGTGCGGAGGGTCTAGATGGCTACACCTTC
abundance: -
d_gene: -
v_gene: TRBV20-1
j_gene: TRBJ1-2

CDR3aa: CASSEGRGHYEQYF
CDR3nt: TGCGCCAGCAGTGAAGGCAGGGGACATTACGAGCAGTACTTC
abundance: -
d_gene: -
v_gene: TRBV10-1
j_gene: TRBJ2-7

CDR3aa: CASSTPAGGSTTDTQYF
CDR3nt: TGCGCCAGCAGCACGCCGGCGGGGGGCTCAACTACAGATACGCAGTATTTT
abundance: few
d_gene: TRBD2
v_gene: TRBV5-1
j_gene: TRBJ2-3

CDR3aa: CASSIDLRRDSYTGELFF
CDR3nt: TGTGCCAGTAGTATAGATCTCCGACGGGACAGCTACACCGGGGAGCTGTTTTTT
abundance: -
d_gene: TRBD1
v_gene: TRBV19
j_gene: TRBJ2-2

CDR3aa: CASSPRDRVYEQYF
CDR3nt: TGTGCCAGTAGCCCGCGGGACAGGGTTTACGAGCAGTACTTC
abundance: few
d_gene: TRBD1
v_gene: TRBV19
j_gene: TRBJ2-7

CDR3aa: CASSLALYYEQYF
CDR3nt: TGCGCCAGCAGCTTGGCACTATACTACGAGCAGTACTTC
abundance: -
d_gene: -
v_gene: TRBV5-1
j_gene: TRBJ2-7

CDR3aa: CASSQTGPPLHF
CDR3nt: TGTGCCAGCAGCCAGACAGGGCCACCCCTCCACTTT
abundance: once
d_gene: TRBD1
v_gene: TRBV13
j_gene: TRBJ1-6

CDR3aa: CASNGGQYEQYF
CDR3nt: TGCGCCAGCAATGGGGGACAGTACGAGCAGTACTTC
abundance: -
d_gene: TRBD1
v_gene: TRBV10-1
j_gene: TRBJ2-7

CDR3aa: CASSLDRASNTEAFF
CDR3nt: TGTGCCAGCAGCTTAGACCGAGCCTCGAACACTGAAGCTTTCTTT
abundance: -
d_gene: -
v_gene: TRBV11-2
j_gene: TRBJ1-1

CDR3aa: CASSFPRVPGRLNEKLFF
CDR3nt: TGTGCCAGCAGCTTCCCAAGGGTCCCGGGAAGACTTAATGAAAAACTGTTTTTT
abundance: -
d_gene: -
v_gene: TRBV25-1
j_gene: TRBJ1-4

CDR3aa: CASSQWGQGAVNEQFF
CDR3nt: TGTGCCAGCAGCCAATGGGGGCAGGGGGCTGTAAATGAGCAGTTCTTC
abundance: -
d_gene: TRBD1
v_gene: TRBV11-3
j_gene: TRBJ2-1

CDR3aa: CASSLEGLAGVLYEQYF
CDR3nt: TGCGCCAGCAGCTTGGAAGGACTAGCGGGAGTGTTGTACGAGCAGTACTTC
abundance: -
d_gene: TRBD2
v_gene: TRBV5-1
j_gene: TRBJ2-7

CDR3aa: CASSRQGVNEKLFF
CDR3nt: TGTGCCAGCAGTCGGCAGGGTGTAAATGAAAAACTGTTTTTT
abundance: -
d_gene: -
v_gene: TRBV6-5
j_gene: TRBJ1-4

CDR3aa: CASSRSKLQGANTGELFF
CDR3nt: TGCGCCAGCAGCCGTTCTAAGCTACAGGGAGCGAACACCGGGGAGCTGTTTTTT
abundance: -
d_gene: -
v_gene: TRBV4-1
j_gene: TRBJ2-2

CDR3aa: CASSQDTRIKNIQYF
CDR3nt: TGTGCCAGCAGCCAAGATACCAGAATTAAAAACATTCAGTACTTC
abundance: -
d_gene: -
v_gene: TRBV4-2
j_gene: TRBJ2-4

CDR3aa: CASSSRLAVQETQYF
CDR3nt: TGCGCCAGCAGCTCCAGACTAGCGGTGCAAGAGACCCAGTACTTC
abundance: -
d_gene: TRBD2
v_gene: TRBV5-1
j_gene: TRBJ2-5

CDR3aa: CAWSAFMNTEAFF
CDR3nt: TGTGCCTGGAGTGCCTTTATGAACACTGAAGCTTTCTTT
abundance: once
d_gene: -
v_gene: TRBV30
j_gene: TRBJ1-1

CDR3aa: CASSSGQGGTEAFF
CDR3nt: TGTGCCAGCAGTTCCGGACAGGGAGGAACTGAAGCTTTCTTT
abundance: few
d_gene: TRBD1
v_gene: TRBV6-1
j_gene: TRBJ1-1

CDR3aa: CAISEAGGIDEQYF
CDR3nt: TGTGCCATCAGTGAGGCAGGGGGCATCGATGAGCAGTACTTC
abundance: -
d_gene: TRBD1
v_gene: TRBV10-3
j_gene: TRBJ2-7

CDR3aa: CASSSPRGILAFF
CDR3nt: TGTGCCAGTAGTAGCCCCCGGGGGATCTTAGCTTTCTTT
abundance: few
d_gene: -
v_gene: TRBV19
j_gene: TRBJ1-1

CDR3aa: CSVVTGREQYF
CDR3nt: TGCAGCGTAGTCACAGGGCGCGAGCAGTACTTC
abundance: -
d_gene: -
v_gene: TRBV29-1
j_gene: TRBJ2-7

CDR3aa: CASFGGYRAFF
CDR3nt: TGTGCCAGCTTCGGGGGTTATCGGGCTTTCTTT
abundance: -
d_gene: -
v_gene: TRBV2
j_gene: TRBJ1-1